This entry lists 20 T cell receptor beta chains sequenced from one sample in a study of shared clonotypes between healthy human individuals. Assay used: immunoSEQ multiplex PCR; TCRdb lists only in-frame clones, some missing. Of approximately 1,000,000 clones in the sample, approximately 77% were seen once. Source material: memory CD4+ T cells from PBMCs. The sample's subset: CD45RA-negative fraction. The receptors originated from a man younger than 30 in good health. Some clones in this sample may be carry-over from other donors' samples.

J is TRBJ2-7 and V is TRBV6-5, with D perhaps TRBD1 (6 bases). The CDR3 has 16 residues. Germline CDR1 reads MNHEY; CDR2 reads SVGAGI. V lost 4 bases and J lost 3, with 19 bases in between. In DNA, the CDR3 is TGTGCCAGCAGTTCGGCCCAGGGGAGATTAAACTACGAGCAGTACTTC. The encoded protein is CASSSAQGRLNYEQYF.

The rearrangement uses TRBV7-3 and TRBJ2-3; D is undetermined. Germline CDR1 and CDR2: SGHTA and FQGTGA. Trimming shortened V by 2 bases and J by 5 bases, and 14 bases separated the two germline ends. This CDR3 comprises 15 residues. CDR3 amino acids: CASSLDPYTQDTQYF. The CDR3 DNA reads TGTGCCAGCAGCTTAGACCCCTATACACAAGATACGCAGTATTTT.

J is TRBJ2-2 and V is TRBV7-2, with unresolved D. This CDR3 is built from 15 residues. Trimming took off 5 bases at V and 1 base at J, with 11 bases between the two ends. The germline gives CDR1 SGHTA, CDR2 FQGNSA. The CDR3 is CASSQMPLNTGELFF. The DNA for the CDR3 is TGTGCCAGCAGCCAAATGCCTCTGAACACCGGGGAGCTGTTTTTT.

This CDR3 is CASSLIIGGLNEQFF. The CDR3 nucleotides read TGTGCCAGCAGTTTAATTATTGGGGGACTCAATGAGCAGTTCTTC. V usage is TRBV27 and J usage is TRBJ2-1; TRBD2 is a possible D gene (6 bases). The CDR3 is 15 amino acids. The germline CDR1 and CDR2 sequences are MNHEY and SMNVEV (reference sequence). The V end was cut by 2 bases, the J end by 6 bases, with 14 bases between.

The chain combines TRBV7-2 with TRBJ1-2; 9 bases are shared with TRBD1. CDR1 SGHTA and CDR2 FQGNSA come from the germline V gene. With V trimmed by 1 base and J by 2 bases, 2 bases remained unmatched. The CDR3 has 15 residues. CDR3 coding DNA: TGTGCCAGCAGCTTAGAAACAGGGGGCAACTATGGCTACACCTTC. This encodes CASSLETGGNYGYTF.

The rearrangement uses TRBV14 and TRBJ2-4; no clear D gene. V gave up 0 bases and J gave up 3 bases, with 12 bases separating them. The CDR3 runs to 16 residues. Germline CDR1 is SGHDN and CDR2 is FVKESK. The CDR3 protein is CASSQDRGVSKNIQYF. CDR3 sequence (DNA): TGTGCCAGCAGCCAAGACCGTGGAGTCAGCAAAAACATTCAGTACTTC.

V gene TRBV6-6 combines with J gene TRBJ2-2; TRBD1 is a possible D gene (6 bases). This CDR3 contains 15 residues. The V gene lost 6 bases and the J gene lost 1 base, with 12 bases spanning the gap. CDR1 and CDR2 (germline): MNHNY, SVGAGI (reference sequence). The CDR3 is CASSPLGGNTGELFF. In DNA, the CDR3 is TGTGCCAGCAGCCCCTTAGGGGGGAACACCGGGGAGCTGTTTTTT.

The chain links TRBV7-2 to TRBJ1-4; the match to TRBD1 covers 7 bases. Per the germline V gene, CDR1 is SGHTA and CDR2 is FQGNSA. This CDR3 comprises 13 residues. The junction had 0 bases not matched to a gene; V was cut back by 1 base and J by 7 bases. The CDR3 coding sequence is TGTGCCAGCAGCTTAGGGACAGGTGAAAAACTGTTTTTT. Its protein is CASSLGTGEKLFF. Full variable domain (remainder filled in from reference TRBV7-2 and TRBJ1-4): GAGVSQSPSNKVTEKGKDVELRCDPISGHTALYWYRQSLGQGLEFLIYFQGNSAPDKSGLPSDRFSAERTGGSVSTLTIQRTQQEDSAVYLCASSLGTGEKLFFGSGTQLSVL.

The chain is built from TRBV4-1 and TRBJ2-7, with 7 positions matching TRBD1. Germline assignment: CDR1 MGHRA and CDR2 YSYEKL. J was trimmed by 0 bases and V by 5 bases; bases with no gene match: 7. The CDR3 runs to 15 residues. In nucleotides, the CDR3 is TGCGCCAGCAGCACAGGGGCCTTCAGCTCCTACGAGCAGTACTTC. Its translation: CASSTGAFSSYEQYF.

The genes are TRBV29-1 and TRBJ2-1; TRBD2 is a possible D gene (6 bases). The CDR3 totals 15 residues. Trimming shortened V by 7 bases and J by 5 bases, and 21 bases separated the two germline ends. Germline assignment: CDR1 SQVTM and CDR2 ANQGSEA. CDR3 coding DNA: TGCAGCGCTGACGGGGCGGGATATGGAGACAATGAGCAGTTCTTC. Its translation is CSADGAGYGDNEQFF.

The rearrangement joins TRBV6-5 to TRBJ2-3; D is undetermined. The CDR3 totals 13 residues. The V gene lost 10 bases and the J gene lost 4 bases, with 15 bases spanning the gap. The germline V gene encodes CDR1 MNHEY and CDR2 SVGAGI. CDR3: CATSLDGADTQYF. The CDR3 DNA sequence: TGTGCCACCTCCCTCGACGGCGCAGATACGCAGTATTTT.

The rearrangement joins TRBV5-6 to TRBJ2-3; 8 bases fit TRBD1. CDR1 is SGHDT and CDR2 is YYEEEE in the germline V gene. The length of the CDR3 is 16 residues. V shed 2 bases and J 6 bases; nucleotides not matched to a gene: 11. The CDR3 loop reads CASSLPPQGGRDTQYF. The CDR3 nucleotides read TGTGCCAGCAGCTTACCACCACAGGGGGGCCGGGATACGCAGTATTTT.

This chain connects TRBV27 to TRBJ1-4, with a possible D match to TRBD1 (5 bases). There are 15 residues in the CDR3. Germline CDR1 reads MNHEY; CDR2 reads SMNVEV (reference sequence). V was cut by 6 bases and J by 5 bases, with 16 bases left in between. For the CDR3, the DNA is TGTGCCAGCAGAACCAGAACAGGAAACAATGAAAAACTGTTTTTT. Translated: CASRTRTGNNEKLFF. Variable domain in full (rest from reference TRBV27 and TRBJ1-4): EAQVTQNPRYLITVTGKKLTVTCSQNMNHEYMSWYRQDPGLGLRQIYYSMNVEVTDKGDVPEGYKVSRKEKRNFPLILESPSPNQTSLYFCASRTRTGNNEKLFFGSGTQLSVL.

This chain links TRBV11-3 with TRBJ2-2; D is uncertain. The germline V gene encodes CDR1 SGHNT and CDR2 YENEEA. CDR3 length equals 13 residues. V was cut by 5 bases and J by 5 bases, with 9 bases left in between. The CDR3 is CASSPPLTGELFF. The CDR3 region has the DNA TGTGCCAGCAGCCCACCCTTAACCGGGGAGCTGTTTTTT.

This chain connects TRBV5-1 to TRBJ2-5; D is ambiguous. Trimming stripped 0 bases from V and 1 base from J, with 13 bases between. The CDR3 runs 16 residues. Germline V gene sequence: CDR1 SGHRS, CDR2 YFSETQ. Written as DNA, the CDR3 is TGCGCCAGCAGCTTGGGGGATTCAGGTGGCCAAGAGACCCAGTACTTC. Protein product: CASSLGDSGGQETQYF.

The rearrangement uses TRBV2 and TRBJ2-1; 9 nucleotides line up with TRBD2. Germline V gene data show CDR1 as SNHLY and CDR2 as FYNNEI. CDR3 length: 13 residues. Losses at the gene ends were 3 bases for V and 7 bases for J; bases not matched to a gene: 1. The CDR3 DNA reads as TGTGCCAGCAGTGATACTAGCGGGAATGAGCAGTTCTTC. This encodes CASSDTSGNEQFF. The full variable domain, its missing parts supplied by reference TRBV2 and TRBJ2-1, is EPEVTQTPSHQVTQMGQEVILRCVPISNHLYFYWYRQILGQKVEFLVSFYNNEISEKSEIFDDQFSVERPDGSNFTLKIRSTKLEDSAMYFCASSDTSGNEQFFGPGTRLTVL.

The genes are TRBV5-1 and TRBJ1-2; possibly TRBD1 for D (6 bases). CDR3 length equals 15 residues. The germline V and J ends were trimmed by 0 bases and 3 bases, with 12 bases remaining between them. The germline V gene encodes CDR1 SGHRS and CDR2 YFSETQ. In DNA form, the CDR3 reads TGCGCCAGCAGCTTGGGTGGGGGCGCGGACTATGGCTACACCTTC. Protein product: CASSLGGGADYGYTF.

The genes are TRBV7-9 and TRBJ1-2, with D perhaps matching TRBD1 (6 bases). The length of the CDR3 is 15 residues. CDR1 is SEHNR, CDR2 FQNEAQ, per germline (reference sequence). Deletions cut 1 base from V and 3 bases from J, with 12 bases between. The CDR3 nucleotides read TGTGCCAGCAGCTTAGGCGGGGGGCAGGACTATGGCTACACCTTC. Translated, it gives CASSLGGGQDYGYTF.

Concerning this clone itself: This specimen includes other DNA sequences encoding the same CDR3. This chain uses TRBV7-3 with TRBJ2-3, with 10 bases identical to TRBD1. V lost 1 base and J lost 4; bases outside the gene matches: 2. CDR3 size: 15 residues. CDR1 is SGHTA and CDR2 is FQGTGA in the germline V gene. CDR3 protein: CASSLRQGAADTQYF. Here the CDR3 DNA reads TGTGCCAGCAGCTTAAGACAGGGGGCGGCAGATACGCAGTATTTT.

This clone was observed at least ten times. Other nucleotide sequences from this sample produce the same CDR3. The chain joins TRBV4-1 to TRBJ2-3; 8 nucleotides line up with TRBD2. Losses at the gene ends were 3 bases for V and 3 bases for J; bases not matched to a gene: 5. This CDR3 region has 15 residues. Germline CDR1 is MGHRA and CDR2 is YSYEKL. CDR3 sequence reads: CASSQEASGTDTQYF. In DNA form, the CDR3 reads TGCGCCAGCAGCCAGGAGGCTAGCGGGACAGATACGCAGTATTTT.